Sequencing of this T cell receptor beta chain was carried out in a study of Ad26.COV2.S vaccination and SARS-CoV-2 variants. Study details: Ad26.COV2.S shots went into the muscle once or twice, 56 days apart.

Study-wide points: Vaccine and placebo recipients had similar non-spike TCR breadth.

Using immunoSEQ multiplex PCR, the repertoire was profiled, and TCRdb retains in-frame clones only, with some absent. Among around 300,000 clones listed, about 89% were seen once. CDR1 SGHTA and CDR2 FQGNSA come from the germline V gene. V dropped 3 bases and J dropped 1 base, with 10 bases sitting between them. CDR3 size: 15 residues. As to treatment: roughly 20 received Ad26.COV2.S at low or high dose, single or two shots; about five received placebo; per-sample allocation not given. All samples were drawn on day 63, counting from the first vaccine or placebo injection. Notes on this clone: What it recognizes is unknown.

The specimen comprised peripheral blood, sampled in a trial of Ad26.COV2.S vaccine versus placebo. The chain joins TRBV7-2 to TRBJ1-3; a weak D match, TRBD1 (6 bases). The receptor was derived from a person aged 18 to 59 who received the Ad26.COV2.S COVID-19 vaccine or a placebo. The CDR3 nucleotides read TGTGCCAGCAGCTTTAAACAGGGATCTGGAAACACCATATATTTT. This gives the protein CASSFKQGSGNTIYF.